A selection of T cell receptor beta chains follows, all from one sample in a study of CD8+ T cells in alopecia areata. Clones were read by immunoSEQ multiplex PCR, and TCRdb kept only the in-frame ones, dropping some. The sample has under 250,000 clones, under 70% seen once. The starting material was CD4+ T cells sorted from blood, obtained at week 44, from a patient treated with tofacitinib. These receptors came from a human donor with alopecia areata. Each CDR3 is given with its conserved first and last residue. A D gene is named only where the DNA matches it firmly.

d_gene,v_gene,CDR3aa
TRBD2,TRBV5-1,CASTTGLAANEQFF
-,TRBV15,CATSPGPVYGYTF
-,TRBV7-9,CASSLVGRVRTEAFF
TRBD1,TRBV29-1,CSVGTGGLNTEAFF
-,TRBV15,CATSRLGTNGYTF
-,TRBV27,CASSFDGGEAFF
-,TRBV9,CASSVVPYNSPLHF
TRBD1,TRBV4-1,CASSQADRDWYGYTF
-,TRBV23-1,CASSHPRAMDNSPLHF
-,TRBV19,CASSPMGVRETQYF
-,TRBV29-1,CSVEGVGYTF
TRBD1,TRBV2,CASSSDRDGANVLTF
-,TRBV5-1,CASSLGRIGMNTEAFF
TRBD2,TRBV15,CATSRDWSQRGGQNEQFF
-,TRBV7-8,CASSPRTGENTEAFF
-,TRBV7-8,CASSLRAIMGETQYF
-,TRBV7-2,CASSSTGYNEQFF
-,TRBV4-3,CASSQDRKIQYF
-,TRBV29-1,CSVEAASTDTQYF
-,TRBV6-5,CASSYLAPAGTEAFF
-,TRBV29-1,CSGQGLAGDTQYF
TRBD1,TRBV5-6,CASSHDRGEEQYF
-,TRBV11-2,CASSPVGSEAFF
-,TRBV6-1,CASRLDATHSPLHF
-,TRBV4-3,CASSPGTLSYEQYF
-,TRBV7-2,CASSLAARFYEQYF
-,TRBV29-1,CSVGGGALEQFF
TRBD2,TRBV28,CASRVSGGRSYEQYF